The next 8 T cell receptor beta chains were all read from a single sample in a study of T-cell reconstitution after alpha-beta-depleted transplantation in children. Preparation of the TCRbeta library used unique molecular identifiers. TCRdb called the PCR reads again in MiXCR, with one record for every CDR3 protein. This table has hundreds of thousands of distinct CDR3 sequences, roughly 33% appearing once. This specimen was PBMCs from the stem cell graft donor, taken from the stem cell graft. These receptors all stem from a human donor who donated a stem cell graft to a child with aplastic anemia.

This sequence joins TRBV6-1 and TRBJ2-5; no firm D call. Germline CDR1 is MNHNS and CDR2 is SASEGT. Deletions cut 9 bases from V and 2 bases from J, with 22 bases between. The length of the CDR3 is 16 residues. CDR3 nucleotides: TGTGCCAGTCAGCCTTTGGACGTGGGGAAACAAGAGACCCAGTACTTC. Its translation: CASQPLDVGKQETQYF.

This clonotype was found once. The rearrangement joins TRBV18 to TRBJ1-1; the D is unclear. The CDR3 totals 12 residues. The V and J ends lost 3 bases and 4 bases respectively, with 6 bases between them. Per the germline V gene, CDR1 is KGHSH and CDR2 is LQKENI. The chain's CDR3 is CASSPRITEAFF. Here the CDR3 DNA reads TGTGCCAGCTCACCTCGGATCACTGAAGCTTTCTTT.

The chain carries TRBV7-9 and TRBJ1-1; tentatively, D is TRBD1 (5 bases). From germline, CDR1 is SEHNR and CDR2 FQNEAQ (reference sequence). V was trimmed by 4 bases and J by 2 bases, leaving 14 bases between them. CDR3 length: 15 amino acids. CDR3 sequence (DNA): TGTGCCAGCAGCTCCCGGACACTAGGAAACACTGAAGCTTTCTTT. Protein sequence: CASSSRTLGNTEAFF.

The V and J genes are TRBV12-3 or TRBV12-4 and TRBJ1-1, with 7 bases matching TRBD1. CDR3 length: 15 amino acids. Trimming cost V 6 bases and J 1 base; bases outside gene matches: 8. DNA of the CDR3: TGTGCCAGCAGCTCTTGGACAGGCCGGAACACTGAAGCTTTCTTT. This encodes CASSSWTGRNTEAFF.

CDR3 loop: CASSKDSAGELFF. For the CDR3, the DNA is TGTGCCAGCAGCAAGGACAGCGCCGGGGAGCTGTTTTTT. The V and J genes are TRBV2 and TRBJ2-2; TRBD1 might be the D (6 bases). Germline V lookup: CDR1 SNHLY, CDR2 FYNNEI. V was trimmed by 6 bases and J by 6 bases, leaving 11 bases between them. The CDR3 has 13 amino acids.

V gene TRBV4-1 combines with J gene TRBJ1-1; 8 nucleotides align to TRBD1. The germline CDR1 and CDR2 sequences are MGHRA and YSYEKL. This CDR3 is built from 16 residues. Unmatched junction bases numbered 11, after V lost 4 bases and J lost 4 bases. CDR3: CASSLFFRGLGTEAFF. The DNA of the CDR3 is TGCGCCAGCAGCCTATTTTTCAGGGGGCTCGGCACTGAAGCTTTCTTT.

The rearrangement links TRBV20-1 to TRBJ2-7; 8 bases line up with TRBD2. Unmatched junction bases numbered 15, after V lost 5 bases and J lost 0 bases. The CDR3 covers 17 residues. The germline V gene has CDR1 DFQATT and CDR2 SNEGSKA (reference sequence). The CDR3 nucleotides are TGCAGTGCTCCTGGACTGAGCGGGAGACACCCCTCCTACGAGCAGTACTTC. Encoded protein: CSAPGLSGRHPSYEQYF.

The chain joins TRBV27 to TRBJ1-5; maybe TRBD1 (5 bases). The CDR3 consists of 15 residues. Germline V gives CDR1 MNHEY, CDR2 SMNVEV (reference sequence). V dropped 1 base and J dropped 5 bases, with 12 bases sitting between them. CDR3 sequence reads: CASSLFVGAHQPQHF. Here the CDR3 DNA reads TGTGCCAGCAGTTTATTCGTAGGGGCGCATCAGCCCCAGCATTTT.